Given below is one T cell receptor (beta chain) in context. Its antigen remains unknown. This CDR3 region has 18 residues. Germline assignment: CDR1 LGHNA and CDR2 YNFKEQ. Unmatched junction bases numbered 10, after V lost 1 base and J lost 5 bases. Profiled with immunoSEQ multiplex PCR; TCRdb holds only in-frame clones, not every one. Of 70,000 to 85,000 clones in the sample, around four fifths are singletons; the top ten hold approximately 1.3%. The data originate from a study of T cell responses to AZD1222 COVID-19 vaccine. General study points: Donors were chiefly white British, with a greater number of females, and clonal diversity was perhaps underestimated. Targeting of unmutated variant regions was reportedly seen in nearly half of spike-specific TCRs. Spike regions recognized by vaccine-associated CD4 TCRs spanned the protein, led by 160-218 and 743-854. Rises in breadth and depth of Spike-specific TCRs came after two AZD1222 doses.

The J gene is TRBJ2-1, the V gene TRBV4-2, with 11 bases lining up with TRBD2. Specimen: peripheral blood, collected 28 days after the second AZD1222 dose. The TCR comes from an adult who received the AZD1222 COVID-19 vaccine. The CDR3 loop is CASSQGVASGRLNNEQFF. The CDR3 DNA follows: TGTGCCAGCAGCCAAGGGGTGGCTAGCGGGAGGCTAAACAATGAGCAGTTCTTC.